One sample yielded the 24 T cell receptor beta chains listed below, sequenced in a study of beta chain features in type 1 diabetes. All of the isolated RNA was reverse transcribed, so expressed TCRB transcripts were sequenced. The method was immunoSEQ multiplex PCR; TCRdb's version includes in-frame clones alone and lacks a portion of them. The repertoire consists of fewer than 650,000 clones, with roughly a sixth occurring once and the leading ten covering 0.093%. Sequencing input: naive CD4+ T cells from blood. The receptors were sampled from a man between 18 and 29 years old in good health.

This clone was detected a few times. The chain couples TRBV21-1 to TRBJ1-1; the listed D gene, TRBD1, was not tested against the DNA. TRBV21-1 represents a pseudogene. The CDR3 extends over 15 amino acids. CDR3 region: CASSKVGAWDTEAFF. CDR3 bases: TGTGCCAGCAGCAAAGTAGGGGCCTGGGACACTGAAGCTTTCTTT.

V is TRBV18 and J is TRBJ1-1; perhaps TRBD1 as D (5 bases). V was clipped by 3 bases and J by 6 bases, with 17 bases between them. The CDR3 length is 15 residues. CDR1 is KGHSH and CDR2 is LQKENI in the germline V gene. CDR3 protein: CASSPSRGLGPEAFF. CDR3 bases: TGTGCCAGCTCACCCAGTCGGGGCCTGGGGCCTGAAGCTTTCTTT.

This clone was found a few times. This sample includes further DNA sequences coding for the same CDR3. The V call is TRBV5-6, the J call TRBJ1-5, with a weak D call TRBD1 (5 bases). The CDR3 is 14 amino acids. Per the germline V gene, CDR1 is SGHDT and CDR2 is YYEEEE. V lost 4 bases and J lost 3, with 11 bases in between. The CDR3 loop is CASSLGTVNQPQHF. CDR3 nucleotides: TGTGCCAGCAGCCTCGGGACGGTCAATCAGCCCCAGCATTTT.

Comment on this clone: In the same sample, other DNA sequences code for this CDR3. The chain couples TRBV5-1 to TRBJ2-4; no definite D call. V gave up 2 bases and J gave up 0 bases, with 6 bases separating them. The CDR3 spans 14 residues. Germline lookup yields CDR1 SGHRS and CDR2 YFSETQ. CDR3 nucleotide sequence: TGCGCCAGCAGCTTAGCAGGAGCCAAAAACATTCAGTACTTC. As protein: CASSLAGAKNIQYF.

This clone was counted only a few times. The chain carries TRBV18 and TRBJ2-4; TRBD2 agrees at 12 bases. Germline values: CDR1 KGHSH, CDR2 LQKENI. Losses at the gene ends were 1 base for V and 0 bases for J; bases not matched to a gene: 1. CDR3 length: 17 residues. CDR3 nucleotides: TGTGCCAGCTCACCACGGGGACTAGCGGGAGCCAAAAACATTCAGTACTTC. Residues: CASSPRGLAGAKNIQYF.

This clone appeared a few times. The V gene is TRBV7-3, the J gene TRBJ1-1, with D perhaps TRBD1 (5 bases). Trimming removed 5 bases from V and 8 bases from J, with 15 bases in between. This CDR3 is 13 amino acids long. Germline CDR1 and CDR2: SGHTA and FQGTGA. The CDR3 loop reads CASSPSGGDEAFF. CDR3 sequence (DNA): TGTGCCAGCAGCCCGTCGGGGGGAGACGAAGCTTTCTTT.

The rearrangement links TRBV7-2 to TRBJ1-1; 8 bases align to TRBD1. The CDR3 is 14 residues long. CDR1 and CDR2 from the germline V gene are SGHTA and FQGNSA. The V segment lost 5 bases and the J segment 5 bases; nucleotides outside the gene matches: 7. DNA of the CDR3: TGTGCCAGCAGCGGGGACAGGCGAGGGACTGAAGCTTTCTTT. Translation: CASSGDRRGTEAFF.

This chain uses TRBV27 with TRBJ1-6; a possible D gene is TRBD1 (5 bases). The CDR3 consists of 17 residues. V was shortened by 4 bases and J by 7 bases, with 20 bases between the two germline ends. Germline CDR1 reads MNHEY; CDR2 reads SMNVEV (reference sequence). The CDR3 protein is CASSSPVGRGGNSPLHF. The DNA for the CDR3 is TGTGCCAGCAGTTCCCCGGTGGGGCGAGGAGGGAATTCACCCCTCCACTTT.

This clone has more than one count but fewer than ten. V is TRBV25-1 and J is TRBJ2-5, with 8 bases aligning to TRBD1. CDR1 and CDR2 (germline): MGHDK, SYGVNS. The ends lost 9 bases at V and 3 bases at J; junction bases unmatched: 6. There are 13 residues in the CDR3. This chain's CDR3 is CASYPDREETQYF. CDR3 DNA sequence: TGTGCCAGTTATCCGGACAGGGAAGAGACCCAGTACTTC.

Only a few counts were recorded for this clone. The CDR3: CASEFTDTQYF. DNA of the CDR3: TGTGCCAGCGAGTTCACAGATACGCAGTATTTT. The rearrangement links TRBV2 to TRBJ2-3; D is ambiguous. Germline-derived CDR1 and CDR2 are SNHLY and FYNNEI. V lost 8 bases and J 2 bases, leaving 5 bases between the germline ends. This CDR3 region has 11 residues.

The CDR3 sequence: CASKNPSGNTIYF. As DNA, the CDR3 is TGTGCCAGCAAAAACCCCTCTGGAAACACCATATATTTT. V gene TRBV9 combines with J gene TRBJ1-3; no clear D gene. The CDR3 sequence is 13 residues long. With 6 bases removed from V and 0 bases from J, the gap between germline ends came to 7 bases. Germline V gives CDR1 SGDLS, CDR2 YYNGEE.

This chain links TRBV4-3 with TRBJ1-3; D is unresolved. CDR3 length: 13 residues. Germline CDR1 and CDR2: LGHNA and YSLEER. The V end was cut by 2 bases, the J end by 3 bases, with 5 bases between. CDR3: CASSQSYGNTIYF. DNA for the CDR3: TGCGCCAGCAGCCAATCATATGGAAACACCATATATTTT.

The CDR3 DNA follows: TGCAGCGTTGAAAATAACTTAGGGAAGACCCAGTACTTC. This sequence encodes CSVENNLGKTQYF. The chain recombines TRBV29-1 with TRBJ2-5; D unclear. The CDR3 covers 13 residues. From germline, CDR1 is SQVTM and CDR2 ANQGSEA. With 2 bases removed from V and 6 bases from J, the gap between germline ends came to 13 bases.

The genes are TRBV30 and TRBJ2-7; 8 nucleotides agree with TRBD1. Germline values: CDR1 GTSNPN, CDR2 SVGIG (reference sequence). V shed 1 base and J 0 bases; nucleotides not matched to a gene: 5. The CDR3 is made up of 15 amino acids. The CDR3 is CAWSGGDRSSYEQYF. CDR3 coding DNA: TGTGCCTGGAGTGGGGGGGACAGGAGCTCCTACGAGCAGTACTTC.

The rearrangement uses TRBV29-1 and TRBJ2-3, with 7 bases that match TRBD2. The CDR3 is made up of 12 amino acids. With V trimmed by 8 bases and J by 0 bases, 2 bases remained unmatched. Germline assignment: CDR1 SQVTM and CDR2 ANQGSEA. The CDR3 protein is CSQAGSTDTQYF. As DNA, the CDR3 is TGCAGCCAAGCGGGGAGCACAGATACGCAGTATTTT.

This clone was seen a handful of times. The chain links TRBV7-3 to TRBJ2-2; D gene unclear. CDR1 SGHTA and CDR2 FQGTGA come from the germline V gene. The length of the CDR3 is 14 residues. V was cut by 0 bases and J by 8 bases, with 10 bases left in between. The CDR3 DNA reads TGTGCCAGCAGCTTAACGAGAGAGAGGGGGGAGCTGTTTTTT. Translated, it gives CASSLTRERGELFF. Together with reference TRBV7-3 and TRBJ2-2, the CDR3 gives the full variable domain: GAGVSQTPSNKVTEKGKYVELRCDPISGHTALYWYRQSLGQGPEFLIYFQGTGAADDSGLPNDRFFAVRPEGSVSTLKIQRTERGDSAVYLCASSLTRERGELFFGEGSRLTVL.

This rearrangement joins TRBV5-1 to TRBJ2-7; D is uncertain. The CDR3 runs 17 residues. The V gene's germline CDR1 is SGHRS and CDR2 YFSETQ. The V end was cut by 0 bases, the J end by 2 bases, with 18 bases between. CDR3 amino acids: CASSLAGRPTHPYEQYF. Written as DNA, the CDR3 is TGCGCCAGCAGCTTGGCCGGCAGGCCCACACATCCCTACGAGCAGTACTTC. Combining the CDR3 with reference TRBV5-1 and TRBJ2-7 gives the whole variable domain KAGVTQTPRYLIKTRGQQVTLSCSPISGHRSVSWYQQTPGQGLQFLFEYFSETQRNKGNFPGRFSGRQFSNSRSEMNVSTLELGDSALYLCASSLAGRPTHPYEQYFGPGTRLTVT.

The chain recombines TRBV28 with TRBJ2-5; 15 bases match TRBD2. V shed 2 bases and J 2 bases; nucleotides not matched to a gene: 9. CDR1 is MDHEN and CDR2 is SYDVKM in the germline V gene. The CDR3 totals 19 residues. The CDR3 bases are TGTGCCAGCAGTTTAGAGGGACTAGCGGGAGGAACGAAACAAGAGACCCAGTACTTC. It yields the protein CASSLEGLAGGTKQETQYF.

The J gene is TRBJ2-7, the V gene TRBV4-3; no firm D call. Trimming cost V 2 bases and J 2 bases, with 13 bases left between them. Germline-derived CDR1 and CDR2 are LGHNA and YSLEER. The CDR3 totals 15 residues. The CDR3 DNA follows: TGCGCCAGCAGCCAATTGTCCGGAGAAACCTACGAGCAGTACTTC. Its translation is CASSQLSGETYEQYF.

This clone occurred a few times. This chain connects TRBV5-1 to TRBJ2-1; 11 nucleotides agree with TRBD2. This CDR3 comprises 15 residues. V dropped 7 bases and J dropped 2; count of bases not matched to a gene: 5. In germline, CDR1 is SGHRS, CDR2 YFSETQ. The CDR3 is CASSSGGTPYNEQFF. As DNA, the CDR3 is TGCGCCAGCTCTAGCGGGGGGACCCCCTACAATGAGCAGTTCTTC.

V and J are TRBV18 and TRBJ2-7; no clear D gene. This CDR3 has 11 amino acids. Trimming stripped 4 bases from V and 5 bases from J, with 6 bases between. Germline loops: CDR1 KGHSH, CDR2 LQKENI. The CDR3 loop is CASSQVDEQYF. CDR3 sequence (DNA): TGTGCCAGCTCACAGGTGGACGAGCAGTACTTC.

V and J are TRBV7-2 and TRBJ2-2; 8 positions match TRBD1. Germline CDR1 and CDR2: SGHTA and FQGNSA. Unmatched junction bases numbered 8, after V lost 2 bases and J lost 6 bases. This CDR3 contains 16 residues. Written as DNA, the CDR3 is TGTGCCAGCAGCTTATCTCGGACAGGGAAAGCCGGGGAGCTGTTTTTT. Its translation is CASSLSRTGKAGELFF. The whole variable domain, filled in from reference TRBV7-2 and TRBJ2-2, reads GAGVSQSPSNKVTEKGKDVELRCDPISGHTALYWYRQSLGQGLEFLIYFQGNSAPDKSGLPSDRFSAERTGGSVSTLTIQRTQQEDSAVYLCASSLSRTGKAGELFFGEGSRLTVL.

This rearrangement joins TRBV18 to TRBJ2-2, with 9 bases lining up with TRBD1. CDR1 is KGHSH and CDR2 is LQKENI in the germline V gene. This CDR3 has 15 residues. V shed 6 bases, J shed 6 bases, and the junction held 8 bases outside the gene matches. CDR3 sequence: CASSPGTGTAGELFF. The CDR3 DNA is TGTGCCAGCTCGCCCGGGACAGGGACGGCCGGGGAGCTGTTTTTT. Supplemented by reference TRBV18 and TRBJ2-2, the full variable domain reads NAGVMQNPRHLVRRRGQEARLRCSPMKGHSHVYWYRQLPEEGLKFMVYLQKENIIDESGMPKERFSAEFPKEGPSILRIQQVVRGDSAAYFCASSPGTGTAGELFFGEGSRLTVL.

V usage is TRBV19 and J usage is TRBJ2-1; D unclear. Germline lookup yields CDR1 LNHDA and CDR2 SQIVND (reference sequence). This CDR3 region has 16 residues. V was shortened by 5 bases and J by 0 bases, with 14 bases between the two germline ends. The CDR3: CASSSWTRSSYNEQFF. The CDR3 DNA reads as TGTGCCAGTAGTTCCTGGACCCGAAGCTCCTACAATGAGCAGTTCTTC.